This entry lists 29 T cell receptor beta chains sequenced from one sample in a study of metastatic and nonmetastatic thyroid tumors. TCRdb recomputed clones from the PCR reads via MiXCR. In the table there are fewer than 5,000 clones, about 32% of which are singletons. Each patient went into thyroid surgery without having received any treatment. What was sequenced was adjacent normal tissue. These receptors originate from a male donor with papillary thyroid cancer or a benign thyroid nodule (not recorded which). Some clones in this sample may be carry-over from other donors' samples.

The gene calls are TRBV27 and TRBJ2-1; D possibly uses TRBD1 or TRBD2 (5 bases each). The length of the CDR3 is 17 residues. Germline loops: CDR1 MNHEY, CDR2 SMNVEV (reference sequence). The V gene lost 5 bases and the J gene lost 1 base, with 18 bases spanning the gap. In DNA, the CDR3 is TGTGCCAGCAGTCCCGCAACGGGACCAGCGTCCTACAATGAGCAGTTCTTC. Translation: CASSPATGPASYNEQFF.

This clone was found a few times. This sequence joins TRBV6-1 and TRBJ2-7; tentatively, D is TRBD1 or TRBD2 (5 bases each). V lost 4 bases, J lost 4 bases, and 8 bases lay in between. Germline CDR1 is MNHNS and CDR2 is SASEGT. CDR3 length: 12 residues. The CDR3 region is CASSVEGYEQYF. For the CDR3, the DNA is TGTGCCAGCAGTGTTGAGGGGTACGAGCAGTACTTC.

V is TRBV7-2 and J is TRBJ2-1; TRBD2 matches at 7 bases. CDR3 length equals 15 residues. Germline CDR1 reads SGHTA; CDR2 reads FQGNSA. Germline trimming cut 0 bases from V and 4 bases from J; bases unmatched to any gene: 3. CDR3 residues: CASSLAAGAYNEQFF. In DNA form, the CDR3 reads TGTGCCAGCAGCTTAGCGGCGGGAGCATACAATGAGCAGTTCTTC.

V gene TRBV4-1 combines with J gene TRBJ2-7; D possibly corresponds to TRBD2 (5 bases). From germline, CDR1 is MGHRA and CDR2 YSYEKL. The ends were cut back, 0 bases at V and 2 bases at J, with 11 bases in the middle. The CDR3 is made up of 15 amino acids. The CDR3 region has the DNA TGCGCCAGCAGCCAAGACAGACTACACACCTACGAGCAGTACTTC. It is translated as CASSQDRLHTYEQYF.

This clone was seen a few times. The chain links TRBV19 to TRBJ1-4; D remains ambiguous. The germline V gene encodes CDR1 LNHDA and CDR2 SQIVND (reference sequence). Trimming left V 3 bases short and J 8 bases short, with 10 bases between. The CDR3 runs to 13 residues. The CDR3 sequence is CASSMVPGEKLFF. CDR3 coding DNA: TGTGCCAGTAGTATGGTTCCAGGCGAAAAACTGTTTTTT.

A few counts support this clone. The J gene is TRBJ2-7, the V gene TRBV20-1; weak D call: TRBD1 (7 bases). The CDR3 length is 13 residues. V was pared by 5 bases and J by 0 bases, with 11 bases between. Per germline, CDR1 DFQATT and CDR2 SNEGSKA (reference sequence). The CDR3 loop is CSAQGDFSYEQYF. The CDR3 nucleotides read TGCAGTGCTCAGGGGGACTTCTCCTACGAGCAGTACTTC.

Only a few counts were recorded for this clone. This CDR3 is CASSAGARSYEQYF. In DNA, the CDR3 is TGTGCCAGCAGTGCAGGGGCCCGTTCCTACGAGCAGTACTTC. The V and J genes are TRBV2 and TRBJ2-7, with D perhaps TRBD1 (6 bases). Germline lookup yields CDR1 SNHLY and CDR2 FYNNEI. V was pared by 4 bases and J by 1 base, with 11 bases between. The CDR3 totals 14 residues.

In its sample, this clone was seen a few times. The V gene is TRBV2, the J gene TRBJ1-2; D perhaps matches TRBD1 (6 bases). Germline V gene data show CDR1 as SNHLY and CDR2 as FYNNEI. This CDR3 is built from 14 residues. Trimming cost V 4 bases and J 4 bases, with 13 bases left between them. The CDR3 here is CASSVGPGVYGYTF. As DNA, the CDR3 is TGTGCCAGCAGTGTAGGTCCAGGGGTCTATGGCTACACCTTC.

As DNA, the CDR3 is TGTGCCAGCAGCCCCTTGGCAGGGGGGTACTCCTACGAGCAGTACTTC. It translates to CASSPLAGGYSYEQYF. This chain uses TRBV11-2 with TRBJ2-7; D may be TRBD1 (7 bases). Per the germline V gene, CDR1 is SGHAT and CDR2 is FQNNGV. The CDR3 loop spans 16 amino acids. V was cut by 5 bases and J by 0 bases, with 17 bases left in between.

V is TRBV6-5 and J is TRBJ1-2, with 7 bases that match TRBD1. Germline CDR1 is MNHEY and CDR2 is SVGAGI. The CDR3 length is 16 residues. V lost 2 bases to trimming and J lost 2 bases; unmatched junction nucleotides: 8. The CDR3 spells CASSYKSGTDNYGYTF. As DNA, the CDR3 is TGTGCCAGCAGTTACAAGTCCGGGACAGACAACTATGGCTACACCTTC.

The table lists this clone with a few counts. The chain combines TRBV6-1 with TRBJ1-4; D ambiguous. The CDR3 is made up of 13 amino acids. Trimming removed 3 bases from V and 8 bases from J, with 10 bases in between. Germline CDR1 is MNHNS and CDR2 is SASEGT. The CDR3, as DNA: TGTGCCAGCAGTGAGTCGGAAGGAGAAAAACTGTTTTTT. Translated, it gives CASSESEGEKLFF.

The chain joins TRBV27 to TRBJ2-2; D might be TRBD1 (6 bases). The CDR3 covers 14 residues. The germline CDR1 and CDR2 sequences are MNHEY and SMNVEV (reference sequence). The ends were cut back, 6 bases at V and 3 bases at J, with 11 bases in the middle. CDR3: CASSFTGYTGELFF. The DNA of the CDR3 is TGTGCCAGCAGCTTTACAGGGTACACCGGGGAGCTGTTTTTT.

With regard to this clone: At one end, the junction sequence differs from germline, possibly due to a read error. The gene calls are TRBV20-1 and TRBJ2-3; the match to TRBD2 covers 8 bases. The CDR3 length is 14 residues. Per germline, CDR1 DFQATT and CDR2 SNEGSKA (reference sequence). The CDR3 reads CSASPTGGPDTQYF. The CDR3 bases are TGTAGTGCTAGTCCAACGGGAGGGCCGGATACGCAGTATTTT.

The chain links TRBV24-1 to TRBJ1-2, with a weak D call TRBD1 (6 bases). This CDR3 comprises 15 residues. Germline CDR1 KGHDR, CDR2 SFDVKD. The ends were cut back, 2 bases at V and 4 bases at J, with 13 bases in the middle. The CDR3 DNA sequence: TGTGCCACCAGTGATTCTAGGACAGACACCTATGGCTACACCTTC. Amino acid sequence: CATSDSRTDTYGYTF.

In its sample, this clone was seen a few times. J is TRBJ1-2 and V is TRBV6-1; D gene unclear. The CDR3 runs 13 residues. V was trimmed by 2 bases and J by 2 bases, leaving 6 bases between them. The germline V gene encodes CDR1 MNHNS and CDR2 SASEGT. CDR3 sequence: CASSERKNYGYTF. CDR3 in DNA: TGTGCCAGCAGTGAACGGAAAAACTATGGCTACACCTTC.

The J gene is TRBJ2-7, the V gene TRBV28; perhaps TRBD1 as D (5 bases). From germline, CDR1 is MDHEN and CDR2 SYDVKM. Between the trimmed V and J ends, which lost 1 base and 2 bases, there was a span of 12 bases. CDR3 size: 15 residues. CDR3 protein: CASSLFTGRPYEQYF. CDR3 DNA sequence: TGTGCCAGCAGTTTATTTACAGGCAGACCCTACGAGCAGTACTTC.

The chain is built from TRBV20-1 and TRBJ1-1; D call uncertain. This CDR3 spans 12 amino acids. V was pared by 8 bases and J by 1 base, with 11 bases between. Germline V gene sequence: CDR1 DFQATT, CDR2 SNEGSKA (reference sequence). The CDR3 loop is CSPGHRNTEAFF. The CDR3 coding sequence is TGCAGTCCCGGGCATAGGAACACTGAAGCTTTCTTT.

This clone was found once. The rearrangement joins TRBV11-2 to TRBJ2-2; maybe TRBD1 (5 bases). The germline V gene encodes CDR1 SGHAT and CDR2 FQNNGV. CDR3 length: 13 residues. With 10 bases removed from V and 4 bases from J, the gap between germline ends came to 13 bases. CDR3: CATRQGSTGELFF. For the CDR3, the DNA is TGTGCCACCAGGCAGGGCTCCACCGGGGAGCTGTTTTTT.

This clone was found a few times. The CDR3 region is CASSVGGYTEAFF. The CDR3 DNA is TGTGCCAGCAGTGTAGGAGGGTACACTGAAGCTTTCTTT. J is TRBJ1-1 and V is TRBV27, with D unresolved. This CDR3 contains 13 residues. Trimming removed 5 bases at V and 3 bases at J, with 10 bases between. Germline-derived CDR1 and CDR2 are MNHEY and SMNVEV (reference sequence).

The V gene is TRBV6-1, the J gene TRBJ1-3; D ambiguous. Trimming removed 3 bases at V and 1 base at J, with 7 bases between. The CDR3 has 14 amino acids. CDR1 and CDR2 from the germline V gene are MNHNS and SASEGT. The CDR3 spells CASSDRWSGNTIYF. The DNA of the CDR3 is TGTGCCAGCAGTGACCGGTGGTCTGGAAACACCATATATTTT.

In this sample, this clone turned up a few times. V gene TRBV12-3 or TRBV12-4 combines with J gene TRBJ1-1; D remains ambiguous. This CDR3 is built from 11 residues. V was shortened by 4 bases and J by 12 bases, with 12 bases between the two germline ends. CDR3 nucleotides: TGTGCCAGCAGTTATGCCCGAGTGACTTTCTTT. Its protein is CASSYARVTFF.

This clone showed up just a few times. This chain connects TRBV20-1 to TRBJ2-7; no reliable D call. CDR3 length: 12 amino acids. The V gene's germline CDR1 is DFQATT and CDR2 SNEGSKA (reference sequence). The germline V and J ends were trimmed by 1 base and 0 bases, with 4 bases remaining between them. The CDR3 sequence is CSARGLSYEQYF. CDR3 bases: TGCAGTGCTAGAGGGCTCTCCTACGAGCAGTACTTC.

This clone turned up a few times. This chain connects TRBV7-3 to TRBJ2-7; D perhaps matches TRBD2 (6 bases). Germline CDR1 reads SGHTA; CDR2 reads FQGTGA. The CDR3 extends over 14 amino acids. V shed 5 bases and J shed 5 bases, with 16 bases lying between them. CDR3 amino acids: CASSQGGQGHEQYF. DNA of the CDR3: TGTGCCAGCAGCCAAGGAGGGCAGGGCCACGAGCAGTACTTC.

V and J are TRBV20-1 and TRBJ2-1; 9 positions agree with TRBD2. The CDR3 sequence is 12 residues long. In germline, CDR1 is DFQATT, CDR2 SNEGSKA (reference sequence). V shed 6 bases, J shed 5 bases, and the junction held 2 bases outside the gene matches. The CDR3, as DNA: TGCAGTGCGGGACTAGCCCACAATGAGCAGTTCTTC. Amino acids: CSAGLAHNEQFF.

The chain couples TRBV7-9 to TRBJ2-7; 12 positions agree with TRBD1. CDR3 size: 14 residues. Germline CDR1 SEHNR, CDR2 FQNEAQ (reference sequence). J was trimmed by 7 bases and V by 5 bases; bases with no gene match: 6. The CDR3 loop is CASSPGQGAREQYF. In DNA form, the CDR3 reads TGTGCCAGCAGCCCGGGACAGGGGGCGCGGGAGCAGTACTTC.

The chain links TRBV7-2 to TRBJ1-4; no firm D call. The V gene's germline CDR1 is SGHTA and CDR2 FQGNSA. The CDR3 is 15 amino acids. Trimming left V 5 bases short and J 8 bases short, with 18 bases between. The CDR3 region is CASSPTRTVLEKLFF. CDR3 nucleotides: TGTGCCAGCAGCCCGACCCGGACGGTCTTAGAAAAACTGTTTTTT.

This clone was counted only a few times. Other DNA sequences of this sample code for an identical CDR3. The chain recombines TRBV30 with TRBJ2-7, with 7 bases that match TRBD1. CDR1 is GTSNPN, CDR2 SVGIG, per germline (reference sequence). The CDR3 consists of 14 residues. V was pared by 0 bases and J by 2 bases, with 4 bases of the junction left unmatched. CDR3 in DNA: TGTGCCTGGAGTGTTTCCGGGACAGCCTACGAGCAGTACTTC. It encodes CAWSVSGTAYEQYF.

This clone has only a few counts. The chain combines TRBV6-1 with TRBJ1-1; no clear D. V was trimmed by 7 bases and J by 7 bases, leaving 22 bases between them. The CDR3 runs to 15 residues. From germline, CDR1 is MNHNS and CDR2 SASEGT. The CDR3, as DNA: TGTGCCAGCACCCCTTACCTCGGCGGCAGAGGTGAAGCTTTCTTT. This encodes CASTPYLGGRGEAFF.

The V call is TRBV6-2 or TRBV6-3, the J call TRBJ2-5; D remains unclear. The CDR3 has 14 residues. From germline, CDR1 is MNHEY and CDR2 SVGEGT. Trimming took off 3 bases at V and 5 bases at J, with 13 bases between the two ends. CDR3 coding DNA: TGTGCCAGCAGTTATAGTAGTGGGCTGGAGACCCAGTACTTC. It translates to CASSYSSGLETQYF.